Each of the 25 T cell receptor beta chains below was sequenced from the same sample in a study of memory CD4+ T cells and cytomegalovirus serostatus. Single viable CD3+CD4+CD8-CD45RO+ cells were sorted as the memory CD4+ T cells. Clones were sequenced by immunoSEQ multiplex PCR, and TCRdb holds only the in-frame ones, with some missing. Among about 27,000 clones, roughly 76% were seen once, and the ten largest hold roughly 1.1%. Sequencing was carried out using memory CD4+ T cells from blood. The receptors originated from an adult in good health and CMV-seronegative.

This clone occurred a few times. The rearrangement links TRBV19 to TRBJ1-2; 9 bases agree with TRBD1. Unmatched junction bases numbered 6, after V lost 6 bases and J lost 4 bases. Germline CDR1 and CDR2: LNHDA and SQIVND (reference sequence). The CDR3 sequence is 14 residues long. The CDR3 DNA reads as TGTGCCAGTAGCCGCCCGGGACAGGGCTATGGCTACACCTTC. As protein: CASSRPGQGYGYTF.

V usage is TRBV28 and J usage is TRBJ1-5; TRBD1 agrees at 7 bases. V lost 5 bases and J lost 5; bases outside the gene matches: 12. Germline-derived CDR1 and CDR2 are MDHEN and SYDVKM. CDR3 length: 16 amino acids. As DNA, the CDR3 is TGTGCCAGCAGTATCCGACAGGGTAGGATTGATCAGCCCCAGCATTTT. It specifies CASSIRQGRIDQPQHF.

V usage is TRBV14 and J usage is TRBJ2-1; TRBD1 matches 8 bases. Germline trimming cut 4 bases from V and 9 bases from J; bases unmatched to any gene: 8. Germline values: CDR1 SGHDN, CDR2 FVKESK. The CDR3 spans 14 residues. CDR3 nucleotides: TGTGCCAGCAGCCTAACAGGGGGGTGGCGTGAGCAGTTCTTC. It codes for CASSLTGGWREQFF.

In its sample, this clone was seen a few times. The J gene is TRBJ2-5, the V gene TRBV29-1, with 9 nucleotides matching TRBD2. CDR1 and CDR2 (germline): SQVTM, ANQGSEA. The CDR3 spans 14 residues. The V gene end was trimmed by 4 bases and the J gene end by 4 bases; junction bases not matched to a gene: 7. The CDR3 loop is CSVVGSGGGETQYF. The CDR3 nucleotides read TGCAGCGTTGTAGGTAGCGGGGGCGGAGAGACCCAGTACTTC.

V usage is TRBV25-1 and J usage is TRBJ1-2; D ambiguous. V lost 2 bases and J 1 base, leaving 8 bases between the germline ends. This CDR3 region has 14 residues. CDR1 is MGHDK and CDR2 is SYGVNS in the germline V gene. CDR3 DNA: TGTGCCAGCAGTGAACCGGGTGTTAACTATGGCTACACCTTC. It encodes CASSEPGVNYGYTF.

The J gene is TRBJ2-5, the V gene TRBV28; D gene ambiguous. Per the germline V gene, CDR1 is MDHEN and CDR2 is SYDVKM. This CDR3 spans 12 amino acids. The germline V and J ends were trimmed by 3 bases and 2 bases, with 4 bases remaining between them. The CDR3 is CASSLRQETQYF. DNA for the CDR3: TGTGCCAGCAGTTTGCGTCAAGAGACCCAGTACTTC.

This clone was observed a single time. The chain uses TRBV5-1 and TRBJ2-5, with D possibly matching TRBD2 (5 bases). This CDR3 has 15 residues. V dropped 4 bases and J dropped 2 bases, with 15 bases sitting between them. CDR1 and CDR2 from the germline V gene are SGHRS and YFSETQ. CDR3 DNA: TGCGCCAGCAGCGTTACGGGGAGTCAACAAGAGACCCAGTACTTC. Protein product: CASSVTGSQQETQYF.

The CDR3 sequence: CASSATGSYEQYF. As DNA, the CDR3 is TGTGCCAGCAGTGCGACAGGGTCCTACGAGCAGTACTTC. The rearrangement joins TRBV6-1 to TRBJ2-7; TRBD1 matches at 7 bases. CDR1 and CDR2 (germline): MNHNS, SASEGT. Trimming at V came to 4 bases and at J to 1 base, leaving 1 base not matched to a gene. The CDR3 covers 13 residues.

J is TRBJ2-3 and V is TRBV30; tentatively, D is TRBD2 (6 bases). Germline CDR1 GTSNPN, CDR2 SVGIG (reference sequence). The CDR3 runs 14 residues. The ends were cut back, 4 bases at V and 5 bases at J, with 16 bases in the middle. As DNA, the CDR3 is TGTGCCTGGAACAAGGGACTGGGGAGAGATACGCAGTATTTT. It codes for CAWNKGLGRDTQYF.

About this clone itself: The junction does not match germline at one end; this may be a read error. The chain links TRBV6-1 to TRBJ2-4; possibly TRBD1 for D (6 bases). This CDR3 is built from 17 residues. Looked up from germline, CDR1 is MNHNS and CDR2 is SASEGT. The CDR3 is CAISESGTRLAKNIQYF. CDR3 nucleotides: TGTGCCATCAGTGAGTCCGGGACAAGATTAGCCAAAAACATTCAGTACTTC.

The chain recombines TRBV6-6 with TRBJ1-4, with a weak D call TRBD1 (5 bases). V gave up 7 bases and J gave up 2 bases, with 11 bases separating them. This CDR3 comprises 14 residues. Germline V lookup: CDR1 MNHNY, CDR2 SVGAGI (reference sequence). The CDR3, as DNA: TGTGCCAGCATACTTGGGGACACTAATGAAAAACTGTTTTTT. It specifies CASILGDTNEKLFF.

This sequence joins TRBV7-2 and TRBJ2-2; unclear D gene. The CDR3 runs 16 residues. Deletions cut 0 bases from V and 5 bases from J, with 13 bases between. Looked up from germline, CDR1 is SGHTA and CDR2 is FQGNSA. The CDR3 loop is CASSLAARTGTGELFF. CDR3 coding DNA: TGTGCCAGCAGCTTAGCAGCCCGGACCGGGACCGGGGAGCTGTTTTTT. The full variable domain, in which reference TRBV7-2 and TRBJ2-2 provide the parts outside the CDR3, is GAGVSQSPSNKVTEKGKDVELRCDPISGHTALYWYRQSLGQGLEFLIYFQGNSAPDKSGLPSDRFSAERTGGSVSTLTIQRTQQEDSAVYLCASSLAARTGTGELFFGEGSRLTVL.

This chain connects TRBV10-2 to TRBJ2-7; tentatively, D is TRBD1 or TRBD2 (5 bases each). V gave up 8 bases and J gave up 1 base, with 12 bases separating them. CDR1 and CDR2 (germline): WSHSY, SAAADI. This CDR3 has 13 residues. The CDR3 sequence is CASQGTGSYEQYF. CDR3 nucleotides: TGCGCCAGCCAGGGCACGGGATCCTACGAGCAGTACTTC.

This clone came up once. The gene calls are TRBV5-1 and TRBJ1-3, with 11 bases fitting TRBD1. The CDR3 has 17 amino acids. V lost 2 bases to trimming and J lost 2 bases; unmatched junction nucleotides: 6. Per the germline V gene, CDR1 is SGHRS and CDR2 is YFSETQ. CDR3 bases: TGCGCCAGCAGCTTAGGGACAGGGGGGAATGCTGGAAACACCATATATTTT. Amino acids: CASSLGTGGNAGNTIYF.

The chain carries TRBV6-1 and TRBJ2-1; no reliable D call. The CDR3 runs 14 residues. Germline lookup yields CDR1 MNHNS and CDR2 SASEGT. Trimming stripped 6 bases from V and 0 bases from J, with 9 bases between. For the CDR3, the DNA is TGTGCCAGCAGGCGGTTAAGCTCCTACAATGAGCAGTTCTTC. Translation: CASRRLSSYNEQFF.

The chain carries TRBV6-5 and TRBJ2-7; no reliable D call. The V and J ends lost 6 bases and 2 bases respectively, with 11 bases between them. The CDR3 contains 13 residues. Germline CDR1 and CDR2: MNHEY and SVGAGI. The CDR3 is CASSFQEPYEQYF. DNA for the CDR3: TGTGCCAGCAGCTTCCAGGAGCCCTACGAGCAGTACTTC.

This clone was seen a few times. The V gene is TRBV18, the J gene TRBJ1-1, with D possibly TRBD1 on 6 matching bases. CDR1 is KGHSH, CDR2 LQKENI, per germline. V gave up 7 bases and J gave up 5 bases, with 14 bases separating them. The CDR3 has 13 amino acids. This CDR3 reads CASFWTAETEAFF. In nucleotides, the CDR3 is TGTGCCAGCTTTTGGACAGCCGAGACTGAAGCTTTCTTT.

Here the CDR3 reads CASRLTDRAYSDTQYF. The CDR3 DNA reads TGTGCCAGCAGGCTGACGGACAGGGCGTACTCAGATACGCAGTATTTT. This chain links TRBV27 with TRBJ2-3; 8 nucleotides align to TRBD1. After removal of 6 bases from V and 4 bases from J, the junction contained 12 bases not matched to a gene. CDR1 and CDR2 (germline): MNHEY, SMNVEV (reference sequence). CDR3 length: 16 residues.

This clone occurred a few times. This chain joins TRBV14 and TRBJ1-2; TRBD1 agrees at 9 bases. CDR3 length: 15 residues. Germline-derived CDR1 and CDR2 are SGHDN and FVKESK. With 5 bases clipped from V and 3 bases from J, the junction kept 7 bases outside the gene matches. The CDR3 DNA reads TGTGCCAGCAGCGCTCCGGGACAGGGACACTATGGCTACACCTTC. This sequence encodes CASSAPGQGHYGYTF.

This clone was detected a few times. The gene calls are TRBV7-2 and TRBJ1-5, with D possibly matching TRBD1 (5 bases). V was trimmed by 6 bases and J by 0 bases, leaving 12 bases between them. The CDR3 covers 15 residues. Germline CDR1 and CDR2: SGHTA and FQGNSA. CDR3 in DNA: TGTGCCAGCAGACTTAGCAGGGATAGCAATCAGCCCCAGCATTTT. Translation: CASRLSRDSNQPQHF.

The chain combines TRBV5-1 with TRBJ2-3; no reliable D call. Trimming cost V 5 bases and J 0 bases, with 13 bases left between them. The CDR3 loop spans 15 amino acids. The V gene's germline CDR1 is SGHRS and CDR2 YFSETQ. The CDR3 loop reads CASRGRVDSTDTQYF. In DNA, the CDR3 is TGCGCCAGCAGAGGTAGGGTGGATAGCACAGATACGCAGTATTTT.

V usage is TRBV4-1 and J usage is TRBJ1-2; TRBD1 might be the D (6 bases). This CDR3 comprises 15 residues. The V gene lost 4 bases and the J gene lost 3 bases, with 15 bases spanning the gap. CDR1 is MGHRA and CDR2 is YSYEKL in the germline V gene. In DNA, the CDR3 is TGCGCCAGCAGCCCGAAGGGGGGGCGGGACTATGGCTACACCTTC. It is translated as CASSPKGGRDYGYTF.

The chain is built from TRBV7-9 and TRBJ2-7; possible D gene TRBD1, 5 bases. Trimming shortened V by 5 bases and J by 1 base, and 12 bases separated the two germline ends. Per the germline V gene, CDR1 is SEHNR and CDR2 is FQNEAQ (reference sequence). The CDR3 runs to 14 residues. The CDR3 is CASSPTGNSYEQYF. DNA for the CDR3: TGTGCCAGCAGCCCCACAGGAAATTCCTACGAGCAGTACTTC. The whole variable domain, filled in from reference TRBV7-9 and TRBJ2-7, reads DTGVSQNPRHKITKRGQNVTFRCDPISEHNRLYWYRQTLGQGPEFLTYFQNEAQLEKSRLLSDRFSAERPKGSFSTLEIQRTEQGDSAMYLCASSPTGNSYEQYFGPGTRLTVT.

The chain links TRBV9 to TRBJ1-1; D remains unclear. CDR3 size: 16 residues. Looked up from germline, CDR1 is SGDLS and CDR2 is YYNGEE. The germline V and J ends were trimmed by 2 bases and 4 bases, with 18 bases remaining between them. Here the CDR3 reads CASSVDPDPGGTEAFF. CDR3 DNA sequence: TGTGCCAGCAGCGTCGATCCCGACCCAGGTGGCACTGAAGCTTTCTTT.

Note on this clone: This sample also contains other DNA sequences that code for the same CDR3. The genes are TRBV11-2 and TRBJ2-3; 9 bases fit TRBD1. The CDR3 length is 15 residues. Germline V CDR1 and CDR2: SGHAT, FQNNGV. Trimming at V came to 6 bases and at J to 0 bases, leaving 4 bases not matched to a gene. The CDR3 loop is CASSRQGVSTDTQYF. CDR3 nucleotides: TGTGCCAGCAGTCGACAGGGGGTAAGCACAGATACGCAGTATTTT.